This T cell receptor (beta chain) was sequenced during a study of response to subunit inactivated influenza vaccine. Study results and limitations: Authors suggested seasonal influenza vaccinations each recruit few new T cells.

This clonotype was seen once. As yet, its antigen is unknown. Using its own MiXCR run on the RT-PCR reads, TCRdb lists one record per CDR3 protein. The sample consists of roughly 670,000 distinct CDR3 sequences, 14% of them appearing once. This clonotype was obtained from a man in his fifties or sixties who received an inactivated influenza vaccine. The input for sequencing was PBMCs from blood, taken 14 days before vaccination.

CDR3 nucleotides: TGCGCCAGCAGCCAAGGGACAGACGCGGAGGAGCAGTACTTC. Translation: CASSQGTDAEEQYF. This chain links TRBV4-3 with TRBJ2-7; D perhaps matches TRBD1 (6 bases). The germline gives CDR1 LGHNA, CDR2 YSLEER. The CDR3 contains 14 residues. Trimming pared 1 base from V and 7 bases from J, leaving 14 bases between.